This T cell receptor beta chain was sequenced for a study of blood T cell repertoires in COVID-19. Ages ranged from about 18 to 89 years, with residence in about 24 US areas. V lost 2 bases and J 4 bases, leaving 15 bases between the germline ends. The CDR3 has 16 amino acids. Germline assignment: CDR1 MNHEY and CDR2 SVGEGT. Authors' analysis steps: By means of reference gene primer amplification, nucleated cell counts were estimated. Assay used: immunoSEQ multiplex PCR; TCRdb lists only in-frame clones, some missing. V, J and clone size reflect that table, while D and trimming were determined from the DNA. The table lists about 200,000 clones, approximately 79% of them singletons.

The TCR sequence derives from a woman aged 55-69 years with acute COVID-19. The rearrangement links TRBV6-2 or TRBV6-3 to TRBJ2-1, with D maybe TRBD2 (6 bases). Sequencing was done on a sample of PBMCs or T cells enriched from blood (not recorded which). CDR3 in DNA: TGTGCCAGCAGTTACAGGAGCGGGCCTCGATACAATGAGCAGTTCTTC. It specifies CASSYRSGPRYNEQFF.